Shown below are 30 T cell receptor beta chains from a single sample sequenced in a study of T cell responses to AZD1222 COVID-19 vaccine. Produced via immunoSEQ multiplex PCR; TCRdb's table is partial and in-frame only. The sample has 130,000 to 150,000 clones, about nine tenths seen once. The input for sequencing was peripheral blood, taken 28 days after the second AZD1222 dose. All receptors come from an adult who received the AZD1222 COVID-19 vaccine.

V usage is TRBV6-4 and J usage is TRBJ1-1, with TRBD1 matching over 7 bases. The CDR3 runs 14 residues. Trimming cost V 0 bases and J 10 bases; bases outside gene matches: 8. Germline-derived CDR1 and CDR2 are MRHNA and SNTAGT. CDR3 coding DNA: TGTGCCAGCAGTGACTCGAAAAGGGGGCGAGTAGCTTTCTTT. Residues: CASSDSKRGRVAFF.

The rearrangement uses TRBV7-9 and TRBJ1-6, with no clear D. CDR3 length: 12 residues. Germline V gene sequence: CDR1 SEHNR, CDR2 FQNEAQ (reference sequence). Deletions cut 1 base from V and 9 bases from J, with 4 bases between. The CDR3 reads CASSLVASPLHF. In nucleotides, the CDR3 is TGTGCCAGCAGCTTAGTTGCTTCACCCCTCCACTTT.

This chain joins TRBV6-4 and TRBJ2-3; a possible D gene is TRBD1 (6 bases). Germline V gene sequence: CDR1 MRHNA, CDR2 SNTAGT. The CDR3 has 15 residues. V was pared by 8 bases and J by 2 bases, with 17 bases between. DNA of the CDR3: TGTGCCAGCGGGCCAGACAGGCAAGACACAGATACGCAGTATTTT. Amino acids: CASGPDRQDTDTQYF.

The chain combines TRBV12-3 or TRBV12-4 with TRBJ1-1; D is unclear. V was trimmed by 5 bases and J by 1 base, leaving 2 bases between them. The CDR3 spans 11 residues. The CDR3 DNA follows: TGTGCCAGCAGTCCGAACACTGAAGCTTTCTTT. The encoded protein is CASSPNTEAFF.

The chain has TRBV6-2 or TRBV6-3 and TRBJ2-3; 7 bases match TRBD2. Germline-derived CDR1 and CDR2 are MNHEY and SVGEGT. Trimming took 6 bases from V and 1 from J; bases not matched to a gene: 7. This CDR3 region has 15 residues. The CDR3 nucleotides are TGTGCCAGCAGCTCCCTAGCGGAGGGCACAGATACGCAGTATTTT. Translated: CASSSLAEGTDTQYF.

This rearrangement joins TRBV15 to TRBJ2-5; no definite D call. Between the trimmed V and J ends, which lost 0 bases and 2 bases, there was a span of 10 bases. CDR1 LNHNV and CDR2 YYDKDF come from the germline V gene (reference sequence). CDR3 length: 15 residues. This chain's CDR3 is CATSRDRSHQETQYF. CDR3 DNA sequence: TGTGCCACCAGCAGAGATAGGAGTCATCAAGAGACCCAGTACTTC. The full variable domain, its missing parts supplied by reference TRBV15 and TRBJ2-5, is DAMVIQNPRYQVTQFGKPVTLSCSQTLNHNVMYWYQQKSSQAPKLLFHYYDKDFNNEADTPDNFQSRRPNTSFCFLDIRSPGLGDTAMYLCATSRDRSHQETQYFGPGTRLLVL.

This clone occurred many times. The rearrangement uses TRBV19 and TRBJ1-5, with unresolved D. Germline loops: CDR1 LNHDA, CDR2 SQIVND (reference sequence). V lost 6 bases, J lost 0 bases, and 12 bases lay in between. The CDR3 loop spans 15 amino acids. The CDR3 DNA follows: TGTGCCAGTAGGACTACAATGCTTAGCAATCAGCCCCAGCATTTT. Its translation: CASRTTMLSNQPQHF.

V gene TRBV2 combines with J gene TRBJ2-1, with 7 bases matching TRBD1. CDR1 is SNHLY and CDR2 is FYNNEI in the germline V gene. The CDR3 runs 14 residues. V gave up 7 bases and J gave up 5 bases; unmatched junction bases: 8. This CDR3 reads CASIRETGHNEQFF. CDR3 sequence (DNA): TGTGCCAGCATCAGAGAGACAGGGCACAATGAGCAGTTCTTC.

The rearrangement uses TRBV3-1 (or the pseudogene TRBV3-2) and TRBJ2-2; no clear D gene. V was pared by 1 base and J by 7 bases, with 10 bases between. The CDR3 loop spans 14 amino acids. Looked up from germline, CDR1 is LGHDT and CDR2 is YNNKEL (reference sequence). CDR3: CASSQVRGSGELFF. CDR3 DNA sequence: TGTGCCAGCAGCCAAGTAAGAGGTAGCGGGGAGCTGTTTTTT.

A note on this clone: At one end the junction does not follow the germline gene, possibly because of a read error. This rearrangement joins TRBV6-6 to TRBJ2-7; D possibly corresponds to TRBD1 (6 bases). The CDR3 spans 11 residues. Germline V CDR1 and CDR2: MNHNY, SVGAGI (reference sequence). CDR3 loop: CASSSLEGHTF. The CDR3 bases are TGTGCCAGCAGTTCCTTAGAGGGACACACGTTC.

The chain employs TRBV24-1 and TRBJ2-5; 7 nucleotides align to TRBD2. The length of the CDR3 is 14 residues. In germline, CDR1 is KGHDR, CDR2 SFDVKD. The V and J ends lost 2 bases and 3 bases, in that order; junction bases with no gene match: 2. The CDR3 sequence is CATSDSGLEETQYF. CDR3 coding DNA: TGTGCCACCAGTGATTCCGGACTAGAAGAGACCCAGTACTTC.

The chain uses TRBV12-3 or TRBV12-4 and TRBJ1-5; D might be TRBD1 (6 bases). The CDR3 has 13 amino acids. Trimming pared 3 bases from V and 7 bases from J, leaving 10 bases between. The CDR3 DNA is TGTGCCAGCAGTTTTAACAGGGACCAGCCCCAGCATTTT. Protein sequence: CASSFNRDQPQHF.

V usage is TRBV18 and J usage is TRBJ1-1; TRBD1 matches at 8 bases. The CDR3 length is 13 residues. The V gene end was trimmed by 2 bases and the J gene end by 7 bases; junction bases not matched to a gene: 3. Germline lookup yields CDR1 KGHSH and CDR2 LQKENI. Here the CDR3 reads CASSPGQGIEAFF. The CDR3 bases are TGTGCCAGCTCACCAGGACAGGGCATTGAAGCTTTCTTT.

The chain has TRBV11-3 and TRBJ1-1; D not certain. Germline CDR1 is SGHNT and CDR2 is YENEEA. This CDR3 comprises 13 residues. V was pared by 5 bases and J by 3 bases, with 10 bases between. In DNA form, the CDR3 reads TGTGCCAGCAGCCGACCTGGGGACACTGAAGCTTTCTTT. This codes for CASSRPGDTEAFF.

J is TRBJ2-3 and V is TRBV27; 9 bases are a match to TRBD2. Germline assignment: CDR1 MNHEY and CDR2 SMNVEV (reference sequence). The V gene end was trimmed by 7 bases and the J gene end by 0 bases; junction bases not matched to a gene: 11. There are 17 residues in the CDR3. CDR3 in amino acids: CASKLTRLAVSTDTQYF. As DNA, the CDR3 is TGTGCCAGCAAATTAACCCGACTAGCGGTTAGCACAGATACGCAGTATTTT.

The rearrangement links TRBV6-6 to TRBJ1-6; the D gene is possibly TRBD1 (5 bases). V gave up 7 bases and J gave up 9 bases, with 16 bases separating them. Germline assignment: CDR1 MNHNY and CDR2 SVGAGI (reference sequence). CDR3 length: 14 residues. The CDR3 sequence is CASIVGGGGSPLHF. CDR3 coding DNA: TGTGCCAGCATCGTGGGTGGGGGGGGTTCACCCCTCCACTTT.

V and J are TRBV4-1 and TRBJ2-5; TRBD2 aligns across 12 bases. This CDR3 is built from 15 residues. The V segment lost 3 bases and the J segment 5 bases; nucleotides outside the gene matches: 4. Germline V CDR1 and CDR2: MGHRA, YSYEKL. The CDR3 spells CASSQNGLAGETQYF. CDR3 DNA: TGCGCCAGCAGCCAGAACGGACTAGCGGGGGAGACCCAGTACTTC.

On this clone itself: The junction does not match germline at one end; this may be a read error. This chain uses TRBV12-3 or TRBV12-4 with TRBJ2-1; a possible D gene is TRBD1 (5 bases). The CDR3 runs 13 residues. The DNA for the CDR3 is TGTGCCAGCAGATTAGGGGCCTTCAATGAGCAGTTCTTC. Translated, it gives CASRLGAFNEQFF.

The DNA for the CDR3 is TGTGCCAGTAGTACGAACACGGGGGGGACCCAGTACTTC. Translation: CASSTNTGGTQYF. The chain employs TRBV19 and TRBJ2-5, with TRBD2 matching 7 bases. CDR3 length equals 13 residues. Germline trimming cut 4 bases from V and 7 bases from J; bases unmatched to any gene: 6. Germline V lookup: CDR1 LNHDA, CDR2 SQIVND (reference sequence).

The CDR3 protein is CASSGRDRGRLGYGYTF. The CDR3 DNA is TGTGCCAGCAGTGGTAGAGATAGGGGGCGCCTGGGCTATGGCTACACCTTC. V usage is TRBV6-1 and J usage is TRBJ1-2, with 7 nucleotides matching TRBD1. Unmatched junction bases numbered 15, after V lost 4 bases and J lost 4 bases. The germline gives CDR1 MNHNS, CDR2 SASEGT. This CDR3 is built from 17 residues.

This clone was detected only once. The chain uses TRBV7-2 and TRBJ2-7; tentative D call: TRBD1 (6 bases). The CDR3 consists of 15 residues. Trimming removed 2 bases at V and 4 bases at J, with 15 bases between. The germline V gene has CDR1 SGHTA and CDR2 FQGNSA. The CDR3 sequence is CASSLLRTVTYEQYF. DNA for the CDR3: TGTGCCAGCAGCTTATTGAGGACAGTTACTTACGAGCAGTACTTC.

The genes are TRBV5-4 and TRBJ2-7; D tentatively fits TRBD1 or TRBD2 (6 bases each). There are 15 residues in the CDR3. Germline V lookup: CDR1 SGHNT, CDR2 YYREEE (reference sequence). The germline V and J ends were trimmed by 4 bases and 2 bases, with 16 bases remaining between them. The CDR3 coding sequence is TGTGCCAGCAGCCCGGCCCCCGGGGGCACCTACGAGCAGTACTTC. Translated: CASSPAPGGTYEQYF.

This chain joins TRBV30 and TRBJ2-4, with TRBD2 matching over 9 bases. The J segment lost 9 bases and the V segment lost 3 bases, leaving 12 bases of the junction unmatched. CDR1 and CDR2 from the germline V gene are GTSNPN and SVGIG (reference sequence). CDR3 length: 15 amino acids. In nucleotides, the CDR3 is TGTGCCTGGAGGGGAACCGGGACTAGCACGGGCATTCAGTACTTC. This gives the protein CAWRGTGTSTGIQYF.

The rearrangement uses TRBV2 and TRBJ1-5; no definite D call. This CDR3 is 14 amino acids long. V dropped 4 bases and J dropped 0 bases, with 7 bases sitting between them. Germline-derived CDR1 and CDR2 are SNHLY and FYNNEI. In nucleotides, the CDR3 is TGTGCCAGCAGTGTAGGTGATAGCAATCAGCCCCAGCATTTT. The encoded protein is CASSVGDSNQPQHF.

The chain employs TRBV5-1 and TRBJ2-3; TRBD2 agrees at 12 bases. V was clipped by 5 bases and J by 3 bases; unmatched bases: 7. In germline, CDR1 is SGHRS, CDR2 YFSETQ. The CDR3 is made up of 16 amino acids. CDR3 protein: CASRYGTSGRTDTQYF. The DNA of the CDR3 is TGCGCCAGCAGATACGGGACTAGCGGGCGGACAGATACGCAGTATTTT.

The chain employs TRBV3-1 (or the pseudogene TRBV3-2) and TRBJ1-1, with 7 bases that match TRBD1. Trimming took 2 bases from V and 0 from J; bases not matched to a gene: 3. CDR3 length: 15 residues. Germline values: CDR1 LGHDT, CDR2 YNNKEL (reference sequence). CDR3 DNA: TGTGCCAGCAGCCAATTGGGACAGTTGAACACTGAAGCTTTCTTT. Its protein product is CASSQLGQLNTEAFF.

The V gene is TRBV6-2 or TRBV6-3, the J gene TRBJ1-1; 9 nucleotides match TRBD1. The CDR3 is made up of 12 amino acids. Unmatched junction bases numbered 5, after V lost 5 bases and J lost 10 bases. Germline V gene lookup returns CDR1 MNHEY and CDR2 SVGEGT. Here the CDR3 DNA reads TGTGCCAGCAGTCACGACAGGGGGGCAGCTTTCTTT. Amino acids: CASSHDRGAAFF.

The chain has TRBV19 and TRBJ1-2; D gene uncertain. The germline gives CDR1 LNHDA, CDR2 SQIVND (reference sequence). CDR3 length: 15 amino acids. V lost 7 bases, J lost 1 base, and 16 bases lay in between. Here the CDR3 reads CASTPARTGNYGYTF. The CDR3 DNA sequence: TGTGCCAGTACCCCGGCTCGGACGGGTAACTATGGCTACACCTTC. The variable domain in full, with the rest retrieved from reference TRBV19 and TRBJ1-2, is DGGITQSPKYLFRKEGQNVTLSCEQNLNHDAMYWYRQDPGQGLRLIYYSQIVNDFQKGDIAEGYSVSREKKESFPLTVTSAQKNPTAFYLCASTPARTGNYGYTFGSGTRLTVV.

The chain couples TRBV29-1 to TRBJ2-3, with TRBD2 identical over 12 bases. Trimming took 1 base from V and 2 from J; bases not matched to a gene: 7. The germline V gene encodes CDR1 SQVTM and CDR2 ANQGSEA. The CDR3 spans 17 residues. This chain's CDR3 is CSVEGLAGALITDTQYF. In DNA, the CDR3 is TGCAGCGTTGAAGGACTAGCGGGGGCCCTCATCACAGATACGCAGTATTTT.

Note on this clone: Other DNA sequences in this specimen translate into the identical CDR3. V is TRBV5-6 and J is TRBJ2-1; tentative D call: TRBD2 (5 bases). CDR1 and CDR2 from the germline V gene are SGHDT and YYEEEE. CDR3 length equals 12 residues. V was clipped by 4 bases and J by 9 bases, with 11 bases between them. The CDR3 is CASSPPRGEQFF. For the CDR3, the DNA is TGTGCCAGCAGCCCGCCCCGGGGTGAGCAGTTCTTC.